The 10 T cell receptor beta chains listed next were all sequenced from one sample in a study of CD8 T cells in ankylosing spondylitis. Antigen specificity for these receptors is unknown. Study observations and caveats: Ankylosing spondylitis blood appeared to carry a characteristic TCR beta motif of roughly eight highly homologous variants.

TCRdb reprocessed the 5' RACE reads via MiXCR and lists one record per CDR3 protein. The table lists 650,000 to 800,000 distinct CDR3 sequences, under 20% of them singletons, with about 19% in the top ten. Sequencing used blood, either unsorted or a sorted T cell fraction (not recorded which). The receptors shown here come from a male donor with ankylosing spondylitis.

This clonotype has a handful of counts. V is TRBV9 and J is TRBJ2-6; either TRBD1 or TRBD2 may fit D (6 bases each). Germline V lookup: CDR1 SGDLS, CDR2 YYNGEE. Trimming shortened V by 4 bases and J by 2 bases, and 13 bases separated the two germline ends. This CDR3 contains 16 residues. The CDR3 DNA reads as TGTGCCAGCAGCCCGGGGGCCCTGGCTGGGGCCAACGTCCTGACTTTC. This encodes CASSPGALAGANVLTF.

This clonotype has a handful of counts. This sequence joins TRBV7-9 and TRBJ2-3; 7 bases map to TRBD1. Germline V lookup: CDR1 SEHNR, CDR2 FQNEAQ (reference sequence). The V segment lost 5 bases and the J segment 2 bases; nucleotides outside the gene matches: 7. CDR3 size: 15 residues. CDR3 sequence reads: CASSGPTGLTDTQYF. CDR3 sequence (DNA): TGTGCCAGCAGCGGCCCGACAGGGCTCACAGATACGCAGTATTTT.

V usage is TRBV4-1 and J usage is TRBJ2-3; 8 bases map to TRBD2. J was trimmed by 2 bases and V by 0 bases; bases with no gene match: 4. Germline V CDR1 and CDR2: MGHRA, YSYEKL. This CDR3 has 16 residues. The chain's CDR3 is CASSQDGLADTDTQYF. The DNA for the CDR3 is TGCGCCAGCAGCCAAGATGGACTAGCAGACACAGATACGCAGTATTTT.

This clonotype was seen ten or more times. The CDR3 DNA sequence: TGCGCCAGCAGCTTGGGAGGACTAGCGGGCGTCCACGAGCAGTACTTC. Translation: CASSLGGLAGVHEQYF. The J gene is TRBJ2-7, the V gene TRBV5-1, with 11 nucleotides matching TRBD2. The V gene end was trimmed by 0 bases and the J gene end by 5 bases; junction bases not matched to a gene: 7. The CDR3 loop spans 16 amino acids. Germline V gene data show CDR1 as SGHRS and CDR2 as YFSETQ.

This chain links TRBV11-1 with TRBJ1-1, with D tentatively TRBD1 (6 bases). V lost 8 bases and J lost 4, with 17 bases in between. CDR1 and CDR2 (germline): SGHAT, FQDESV (reference sequence). CDR3 size: 14 residues. The CDR3 loop reads CASGGPTAGTEAFF. CDR3 nucleotides: TGTGCCAGCGGGGGCCCGACCGCGGGCACTGAAGCTTTCTTT.

The chain uses TRBV20-1 and TRBJ1-4; 7 bases map to TRBD1. Germline CDR1 DFQATT, CDR2 SNEGSKA (reference sequence). J was trimmed by 6 bases and V by 6 bases; bases with no gene match: 10. The CDR3 is 14 amino acids. The chain's CDR3 is CSAKKSGTDEKLFF. As DNA, the CDR3 is TGCAGTGCGAAAAAGTCGGGGACAGATGAAAAACTGTTTTTT.

This clonotype was counted only a few times. The chain joins TRBV27 to TRBJ1-6, with 7 bases that match TRBD1. V lost 2 bases and J lost 7; bases outside the gene matches: 5. The CDR3 is made up of 15 amino acids. Germline V gives CDR1 MNHEY, CDR2 SMNVEV (reference sequence). In DNA form, the CDR3 reads TGTGCCAGCAGTTTAACCGGGACAGCCAATTCACCCCTCCACTTT. Translating it yields CASSLTGTANSPLHF.

This sequence joins TRBV12-3 or TRBV12-4 and TRBJ1-2, with unresolved D. Trimming pared 6 bases from V and 2 bases from J, leaving 7 bases between. The CDR3 consists of 12 residues. As DNA, the CDR3 is TGTGCCAGCAGGGTTTCAAACTATGGCTACACCTTC. Its protein is CASRVSNYGYTF.

This rearrangement joins TRBV28 to TRBJ2-7; TRBD1 matches at 9 bases. The CDR3 extends over 15 amino acids. The germline CDR1 and CDR2 sequences are MDHEN and SYDVKM. With V trimmed by 6 bases and J by 1 base, 7 bases remained unmatched. The CDR3 sequence is CASSPRDRESYEQYF. Written as DNA, the CDR3 is TGTGCCAGCAGCCCACGGGACAGGGAATCCTACGAGCAGTACTTC.

This clonotype was counted only a few times. The gene calls are TRBV20-1 and TRBJ2-1; 8 bases fit TRBD2. V gave up 3 bases and J gave up 1 base; unmatched junction bases: 8. Germline CDR1 DFQATT, CDR2 SNEGSKA (reference sequence). The CDR3 is 16 amino acids. Here the CDR3 reads CSARAGRGSSYNEQFF. The CDR3 DNA is TGCAGTGCTAGGGCCGGGAGGGGATCGTCCTACAATGAGCAGTTCTTC.